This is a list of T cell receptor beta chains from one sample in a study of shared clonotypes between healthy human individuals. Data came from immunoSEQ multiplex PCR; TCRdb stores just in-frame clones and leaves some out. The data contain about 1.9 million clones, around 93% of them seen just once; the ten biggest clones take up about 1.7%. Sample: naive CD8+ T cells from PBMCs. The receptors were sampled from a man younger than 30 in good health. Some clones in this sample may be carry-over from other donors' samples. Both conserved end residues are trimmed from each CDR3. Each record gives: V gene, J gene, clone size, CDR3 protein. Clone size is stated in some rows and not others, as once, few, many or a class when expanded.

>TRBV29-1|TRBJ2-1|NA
SVSGRRNEQF
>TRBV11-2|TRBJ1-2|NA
ASSLLSPLRDRANYGYT
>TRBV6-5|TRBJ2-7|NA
ASSYRTGEKRY
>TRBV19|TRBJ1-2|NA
ASSTRGLEEHNYGYT
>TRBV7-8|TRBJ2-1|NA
ASSEWTGGAGQF
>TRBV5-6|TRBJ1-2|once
ASSLDRVDYGYT
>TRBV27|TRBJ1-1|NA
ASRDGGTNTEAF
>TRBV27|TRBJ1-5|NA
ASSLRGSNQPQH
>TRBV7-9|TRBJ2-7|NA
ASSLVGPSYEQY
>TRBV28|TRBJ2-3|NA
ASSFSQGTDTQY
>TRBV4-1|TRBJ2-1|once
ASSQTLGGYSYNEQF
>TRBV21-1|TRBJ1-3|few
ASSLGMFTLDNTIY
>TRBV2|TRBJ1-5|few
ASSELVFREGNQPQH
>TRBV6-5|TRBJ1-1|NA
ASSYRGGLNTEAF
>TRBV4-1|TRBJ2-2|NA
ASNLAQGNTGELF
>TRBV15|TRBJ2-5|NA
ATSRVGRGLETQY
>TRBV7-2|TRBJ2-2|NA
ASSLGLAGVRTGELF
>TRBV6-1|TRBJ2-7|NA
ASSEAHRNAYEQY
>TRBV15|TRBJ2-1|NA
ATTGGLYNEQF
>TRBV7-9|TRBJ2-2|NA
ASRLTGRNTGELF